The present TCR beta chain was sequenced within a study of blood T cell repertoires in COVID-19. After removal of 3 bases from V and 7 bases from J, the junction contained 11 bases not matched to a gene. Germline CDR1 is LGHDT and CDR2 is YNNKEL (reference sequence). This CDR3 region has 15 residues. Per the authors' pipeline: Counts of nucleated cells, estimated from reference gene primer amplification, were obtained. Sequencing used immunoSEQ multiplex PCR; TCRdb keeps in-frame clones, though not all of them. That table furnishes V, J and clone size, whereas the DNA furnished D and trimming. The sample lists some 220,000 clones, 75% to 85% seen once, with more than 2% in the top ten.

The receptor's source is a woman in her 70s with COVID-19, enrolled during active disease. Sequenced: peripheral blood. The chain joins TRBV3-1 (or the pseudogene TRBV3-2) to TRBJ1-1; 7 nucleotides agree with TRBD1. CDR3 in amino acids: CASSHRDREIGEAFF. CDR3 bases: TGTGCCAGCAGCCACCGCGACAGGGAGATCGGTGAAGCTTTCTTT.